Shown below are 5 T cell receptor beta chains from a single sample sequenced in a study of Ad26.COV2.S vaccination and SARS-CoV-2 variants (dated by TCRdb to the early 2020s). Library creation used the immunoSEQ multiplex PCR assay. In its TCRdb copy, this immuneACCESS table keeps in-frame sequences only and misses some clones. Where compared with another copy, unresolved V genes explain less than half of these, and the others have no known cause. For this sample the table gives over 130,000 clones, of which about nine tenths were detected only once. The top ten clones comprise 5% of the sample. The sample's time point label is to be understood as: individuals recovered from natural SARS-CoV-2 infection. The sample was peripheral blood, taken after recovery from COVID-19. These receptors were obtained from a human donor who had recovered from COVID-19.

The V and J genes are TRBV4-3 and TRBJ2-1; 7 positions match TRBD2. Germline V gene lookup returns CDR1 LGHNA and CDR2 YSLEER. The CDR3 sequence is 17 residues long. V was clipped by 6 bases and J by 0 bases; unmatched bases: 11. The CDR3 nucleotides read TGCGCCAGCAGTCTCAGCGGGGCTGGGGGCTCCTACAATGAGCAGTTCTTC. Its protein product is CASSLSGAGGSYNEQFF.

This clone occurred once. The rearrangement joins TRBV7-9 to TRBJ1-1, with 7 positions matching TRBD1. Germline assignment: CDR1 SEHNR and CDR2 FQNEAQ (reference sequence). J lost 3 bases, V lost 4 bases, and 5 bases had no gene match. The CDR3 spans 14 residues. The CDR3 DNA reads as TGTGCCAGCAGCTACACAGGGGAACACACTGAAGCTTTCTTT. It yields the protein CASSYTGEHTEAFF. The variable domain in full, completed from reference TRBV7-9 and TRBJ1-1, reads DTGVSQNPRHKITKRGQNVTFRCDPISEHNRLYWYRQTLGQGPEFLTYFQNEAQLEKSRLLSDRFSAERPKGSFSTLEIQRTEQGDSAMYLCASSYTGEHTEAFFGQGTRLTVV.

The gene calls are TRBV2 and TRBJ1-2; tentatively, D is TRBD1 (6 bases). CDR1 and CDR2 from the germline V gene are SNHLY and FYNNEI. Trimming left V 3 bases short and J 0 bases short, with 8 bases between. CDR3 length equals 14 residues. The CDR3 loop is CASSEGTPNYGYTF. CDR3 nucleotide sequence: TGTGCCAGCAGTGAGGGGACACCTAACTATGGCTACACCTTC.

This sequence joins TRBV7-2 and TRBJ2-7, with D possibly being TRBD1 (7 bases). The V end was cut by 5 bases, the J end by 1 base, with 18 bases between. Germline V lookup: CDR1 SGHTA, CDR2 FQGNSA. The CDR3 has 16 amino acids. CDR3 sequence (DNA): TGTGCCAGCAGCCCCCGGCGGGGACAGCGTTCCTACGAGCAGTACTTC. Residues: CASSPRRGQRSYEQYF.

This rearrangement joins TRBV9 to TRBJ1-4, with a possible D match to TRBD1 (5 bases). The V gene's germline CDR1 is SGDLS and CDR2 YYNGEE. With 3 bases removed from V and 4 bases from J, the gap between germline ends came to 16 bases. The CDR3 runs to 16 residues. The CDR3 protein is CASSGPPAGLNEKLFF. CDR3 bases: TGTGCCAGCAGCGGACCACCCGCGGGACTTAATGAAAAACTGTTTTTT.